The entry below gives a single TCR beta chain sequence along with its context. Antigen unknown. This specimen comes from a study of brain T cells in children with intractable seizures. Study observations and caveats: HCMV serostatus was not known, and viral specificity came from CDR3 similarity only.

Libraries were prepared by immunoSEQ multiplex PCR; TCRdb keeps only in-frame clonotypes and omits some of them. The sample holds 300,000 to 400,000 clones, 85% to 95% seen once. Germline V lookup: CDR1 MGHDK, CDR2 SYGVNS. V was clipped by 2 bases and J by 3 bases; unmatched bases: 6. CDR3 length: 15 residues. Documented time point: blood from clinic visit 5 months post-surgery; TSC patient then seizure free. The sample here was peripheral blood, taken 4 to 6 months after surgery. The clonotype comes from a boy under three years old with tuberous sclerosis and intractable seizures. The gene calls are TRBV25-1 and TRBJ2-7; 8 bases map to TRBD1. The DNA of the CDR3 is TGTGCCAGCAGTGAACGGACAGGGCGTATCTACGAGCAGTACTTC. It yields the protein CASSERTGRIYEQYF.